A selection of T cell receptor beta chains follows, all from one sample in a study of T cells in tumors after PD-1 blockade. The assay was immunoSEQ multiplex PCR, and TCRdb's table has in-frame clones only and misses some. The sample lists about 12,000 clones, less than 65% seen once, with about 15% in the top ten. The sample in question was tumor tissue, obtained before anti-PD-1 treatment. All receptors derive from a human donor with basal cell carcinoma. Both conserved end residues are part of each CDR3. A D gene is named only where the DNA matches it firmly. A row's size may be missing; if present it is once, few, many or a size class.

v_call	j_call	clone_size	d_call	cdr3_aa	cdr3_nt
TRBV19	TRBJ1-6	.	.	CASSLPDLGTLHF	TGTGCCAGTAGTCTCCCGGACCTCGGAACCCTCCACTTT
TRBV4-3	TRBJ2-4	.	.	CASSQVSRDGIQYF	TGCGCCAGCAGCCAAGTAAGTAGGGACGGCATTCAGTACTTC
TRBV4-1	TRBJ1-6	.	.	CASSPRLEERSYNSPLHF	TGCGCCAGCAGCCCCCGCCTAGAAGAAAGATCCTATAATTCACCCCTCCACTTT
TRBV7-2	TRBJ2-3	.	.	CASSLARTDTQYF	TGTGCCAGCAGCTTAGCGCGCACAGATACGCAGTATTTT
TRBV5-6	TRBJ1-6	few	.	CASSSLSSSYNSPLHF	TGTGCCAGCAGCTCCCTATCCAGCTCCTATAATTCACCCCTCCACTTT
TRBV11-3	TRBJ2-4	.	.	CASSSEVGEGNIQYF	TGTGCCAGCAGCTCCGAGGTGGGGGAAGGAAACATTCAGTACTTC
TRBV9	TRBJ2-3	medium-sized	TRBD2	CASSPKMGVAGGTDTQYF	TGTGCCAGCAGCCCCAAGATGGGGGTAGCGGGGGGGACAGATACGCAGTATTTT
TRBV7-2	TRBJ1-3	medium-sized	.	CASSLGRASGNTIYF	TGTGCCAGCAGCTTAGGGAGGGCATCTGGAAACACCATATATTTT
TRBV15	TRBJ1-2	.	.	CATSRDLGSWSNYGYTF	TGTGCCACCAGCAGAGATCTGGGATCCTGGTCCAACTATGGCTACACCTTC
TRBV7-8	TRBJ2-3	.	TRBD2	CASSSRRGGPWVANTQYF	TGTGCCAGCAGCTCACGGCGGGGAGGGCCATGGGTTGCGAATACGCAGTATTTT
TRBV27	TRBJ1-6	.	.	CASRRGGSESPLHF	TGTGCCAGCAGACGCGGGGGGAGTGAATCACCCCTCCACTTT
TRBV9	TRBJ2-3	.	.	CASSVGATIGTDTQYF	TGTGCCAGCAGCGTAGGGGCTACCATTGGCACAGATACGCAGTATTTT
TRBV10-2	TRBJ2-1	.	.	CASSEQGATSKFF	TGCGCCAGCAGTGAGCAAGGGGCCACTAGCAAGTTCTTC
TRBV11-3	TRBJ2-2	once	.	CASSRNSLNTGELFF	TGTGCCAGCAGCCGTAACTCGCTGAACACCGGGGAGCTGTTTTTT
TRBV6-2/TRBV6-3	TRBJ2-6	.	.	CASSLRPSGANVLTF	TGTGCCAGCAGCCTCCGCCCCTCTGGGGCCAACGTCCTGACTTTC
TRBV19	TRBJ1-2	medium-sized	.	CASSVLTRENYGYTF	TGTGCCAGTAGTGTGCTCACCCGGGAAAACTATGGCTACACCTTC
TRBV7-2	TRBJ1-1	.	.	CASSQPPAGMNTEAFF	TGTGCCAGCAGCCAACCACCCGCAGGTATGAACACTGAAGCTTTCTTT
TRBV11-3	TRBJ1-1	.	.	CASSLDGRDGNTEAFF	TGTGCCAGCAGCTTAGATGGGAGAGACGGGAACACTGAAGCTTTCTTT
TRBV12-5	TRBJ2-7	.	.	CARQPWSYEQYF	TGTGCTAGACAACCTTGGTCCTACGAGCAGTACTTC
TRBV10-3	TRBJ2-1	.	.	CAISFTGTRDEQFF	TGTGCCATCAGTTTCACCGGGACAAGGGATGAGCAGTTCTTC
TRBV5-1	TRBJ1-1	.	.	CASSFRSGYTEAFF	TGCGCCAGCAGCTTTCGGTCAGGTTACACTGAAGCTTTCTTT
TRBV15	TRBJ1-2	.	.	CATSRDKQWSYGYTF	TGTGCCACCAGCAGAGATAAACAATGGAGCTATGGCTACACCTTC
TRBV5-1	TRBJ2-5	.	TRBD1	CASSLEGRGQQETQYF	TGCGCCAGCAGTCTTGAGGGTAGGGGGCAGCAAGAGACCCAGTACTTC
TRBV19	TRBJ2-7	.	.	CASSKTQGISYEQYF	TGTGCCAGTAGTAAAACCCAGGGAATATCCTACGAGCAGTACTTC
TRBV5-1	TRBJ2-2	.	.	CASSRDRQGAGELFF	TGCGCCAGCAGCCGGGACCGTCAAGGGGCCGGGGAGCTGTTTTTT
TRBV9	TRBJ1-6	few	.	CASSSRDGNSPLHF	TGTGCCAGCAGCAGCCGGGACGGTAATTCACCCCTCCACTTT
TRBV19	TRBJ1-5	few	.	CASRSLDKGIQPQHF	TGTGCCAGTAGATCGTTGGACAAGGGCATTCAGCCCCAGCATTTT
TRBV5-1	TRBJ2-2	few	.	CASSLKTGELFF	TGCGCCAGCAGCCTCAAAACCGGGGAGCTGTTTTTT
TRBV30	TRBJ1-5	.	TRBD1	CAWSIDRGQNQPQHF	TGTGCCTGGAGTATTGACAGGGGGCAAAATCAGCCCCAGCATTTT
TRBV24-1	TRBJ2-7	medium-sized	TRBD1	CATSDRTGEPQYF	TGTGCCACCAGTGACCGGACAGGGGAGCCGCAGTACTTC
TRBV2	TRBJ2-7	medium-sized	.	CASRTPRDNYEQYF	TGTGCCAGCAGGACCCCTCGGGACAACTACGAGCAGTACTTC
TRBV6-2/TRBV6-3	TRBJ2-3	few	.	CASSNRRKGTDTQYF	TGTGCCAGCAGCAACCGACGGAAGGGCACAGATACGCAGTATTTT
TRBV5-1	TRBJ2-1	.	TRBD2	CASSQGAGGPIEQFF	TGCGCCAGCAGCCAAGGGGCGGGGGGGCCGATTGAGCAGTTCTTC
TRBV19	TRBJ1-1	.	.	CASTERGAEAFF	TGTGCCAGTACTGAAAGGGGAGCTGAAGCTTTCTTT
TRBV18	TRBJ1-2	.	.	CASSPTGIRGYTF	TGTGCCAGCTCACCAACAGGGATTCGTGGCTACACCTTC
TRBV15	TRBJ2-7	.	.	CATSRDPLNEQYF	TGTGCCACCAGCAGAGATCCCCTCAATGAGCAGTACTTC
TRBV6-5	TRBJ1-5	few	.	CASQEGNQPQHF	TGTGCCAGCCAGGAGGGGAATCAGCCCCAGCATTTT
TRBV27	TRBJ1-2	few	.	CASSLSTAVDGYTF	TGTGCCAGCAGTTTATCAACGGCAGTAGACGGCTACACCTTC
TRBV19	TRBJ1-2	few	.	CASSITPSGYGYTF	TGTGCCAGTAGTATAACACCCTCGGGCTATGGCTACACCTTC
TRBV19	TRBJ2-1	.	TRBD2	CASSGLAGVNEQFF	TGTGCCAGTAGCGGACTAGCGGGAGTCAATGAGCAGTTCTTC
TRBV7-9	TRBJ2-7	.	.	CASSFTGEGRPHEQYF	TGTGCCAGCAGCTTTACAGGAGAGGGCCGGCCCCACGAGCAGTACTTC
TRBV28	TRBJ1-1	few	.	CASSIWGEMNTEAFF	TGTGCCAGCAGTATCTGGGGGGAGATGAACACTGAAGCTTTCTTT
TRBV24-1	TRBJ2-2	.	.	CATSVHGLPGTGELFF	TGTGCCACCAGTGTTCACGGCCTACCGGGGACCGGGGAGCTGTTTTTT
TRBV27	TRBJ2-2	.	.	CASTLFFANTGELFF	TGTGCCAGCACTTTATTCTTCGCGAACACCGGGGAGCTGTTTTTT
TRBV10-3	TRBJ2-1	.	TRBD2	CASGGSYNEQFF	TGCGCTAGCGGGGGCTCCTACAATGAGCAGTTCTTC
TRBV5-4	TRBJ1-1	once	.	CASSAPWGRSGMNTEAFF	TGTGCCAGCAGCGCGCCGTGGGGGCGGAGTGGAATGAACACTGAAGCTTTCTTT
TRBV6-5	TRBJ1-1	.	.	CASSYHQGLNTEAFF	TGTGCCAGCAGTTACCACCAGGGCCTGAACACTGAAGCTTTCTTT
TRBV4-1	TRBJ1-2	.	.	CASSPSRGTNYGYTF	TGCGCCAGCAGCCCCTCCCGGGGGACTAACTATGGCTACACCTTC
TRBV6-5	TRBJ2-2	once	.	CASNPRTGELFF	TGTGCCAGCAATCCGAGGACCGGGGAGCTGTTTTTT
TRBV24-1	TRBJ1-1	.	TRBD1	CATSHRGNTEAFF	TGTGCCACCAGTCACAGGGGGAACACTGAAGCTTTCTTT
TRBV7-2	TRBJ1-2	.	.	CASSLGTASYGYTF	TGTGCCAGCAGCTTAGGGACGGCTTCCTATGGCTACACCTTC
TRBV9	TRBJ2-7	.	.	CASSDSGGTLRDEQYF	TGTGCCAGCAGCGACTCTGGGGGTACACTTCGCGACGAGCAGTACTTC
TRBV2	TRBJ1-6	.	.	CASRVGVVPYNSPLHF	TGTGCCAGCAGGGTAGGGGTGGTGCCCTATAATTCACCCCTCCACTTT
TRBV2	TRBJ2-3	medium-sized	.	CASSSGTDTQYF	TGTGCCAGCAGTAGTGGCACAGATACGCAGTATTTT
TRBV24-1	TRBJ2-5	.	.	CATSEATGLWETQYF	TGTGCCACCAGTGAGGCCACGGGACTTTGGGAGACCCAGTACTTC